This T cell receptor (beta chain) is from a study of blood T cell repertoires in COVID-19. Study summary: Acute and convalescent COVID-19 samples came from the United States, Italy and Spain. The cDNA or gDNA used as material had been derived from T cells, B-cell-depleted T cells, or PBMCs.

Trimming took off 5 bases at V and 5 bases at J, with 9 bases between the two ends. This CDR3 is built from 13 residues. Germline assignment: CDR1 LGHNA and CDR2 YSLEER. In the original analysis: Scientists estimated how many nucleated cells there were by amplifying reference gene primers. Here immunoSEQ multiplex PCR was the method, and the copy in TCRdb shows in-frame clones only, minus some. From that table come the V and J calls and clone size; the DNA was used to work out D and trimming. This table has about 220,000 clones, about 78% appearing once. The sample was peripheral blood. This receptor was taken from a woman between 65 and 79 years old with acute or convalescent COVID-19. V and J are TRBV4-3 and TRBJ2-2; D perhaps matches TRBD1 (5 bases). Here the CDR3 reads CASSDSETGELFF. The CDR3 coding sequence is TGCGCCAGCAGCGACAGCGAAACCGGGGAGCTGTTTTTT.